This T cell receptor beta chain comes out of a study of T-cell reconstitution after alpha-beta-depleted transplantation in children. Study-wide results and limits: Two months or so post-transplant, alpha-beta T cells reportedly derived from several hundred expanded graft clones. One year after transplant, T-cell counts and diversity came mostly from newly produced T cells.

V shed 1 base, J shed 0 bases, and the junction held 6 bases outside the gene matches. Germline loops: CDR1 MGHRA, CDR2 YSYEKL. CDR3 size: 18 residues. There are many counts of this clonotype. No antigen is known for it. Unique molecular identifiers tagged the TCRbeta library. TCRdb reprocessed the PCR reads with MiXCR, giving one entry per CDR3 protein. The table has around 800,000 distinct CDR3 sequences, 15% to 20% seen once; the top ten hold around 4.5%. The sample was PBMCs, mostly from graft donor cells, taken 360 days after TCRalphabeta/CD19-depleted stem cell transplant. The rearrangement joins TRBV4-1 to TRBJ2-2; TRBD2 matches at 9 bases. The sequence was collected from a male patient between 5 and 17 years old who had a stem cell transplant for acute lymphoblastic leukemia, so the T cells may come from the graft donor. The CDR3 DNA is TGCGCCAGCAGCCAAGCACTAGCGGGTCTCGCGAACACCGGGGAGCTGTTTTTT. It yields the protein CASSQALAGLANTGELFF.